This TCR beta chain appears in the sequencing data of a study of neurological immune-mediated disorders. Indicated time point: longitudinal time-point 1 (baseline). The unsorted libraries originated from 2 million PBMCs that had been stored at -80 C. From the 5' RACE reads, TCRdb called clonotypes with MiXCR, one entry per CDR3 protein. The sample records around 69,000 distinct CDR3 sequences, roughly 10% being singletons. Trimming took 2 bases from V and 4 from J; bases not matched to a gene: 14. The CDR3 totals 17 residues. Germline V lookup: CDR1 SGHRS, CDR2 YFSETQ. The sample taken for sequencing was PBMCs. This receptor was obtained from a man aged 30 to 45 in good health. The chain links TRBV5-1 to TRBJ2-7, with 8 bases matching TRBD1. DNA of the CDR3: TGCGCCAGCAGCTTTCGGACAGGGAGTCTACCGAGTTACGAGCAGTACTTC. Translated, it gives CASSFRTGSLPSYEQYF.